This TCR beta chain emerged from a study of control samples from healthy donors and cancer patients. As to this clone: This CDR3 is also generated by other DNA sequences in the sample.

The CDR3 has 14 residues. The germline V and J ends were trimmed by 5 bases and 2 bases, with 8 bases remaining between them. Germline assignment: CDR1 KGHDR and CDR2 SFDVKD. Produced via immunoSEQ multiplex PCR; TCRdb's table is partial and in-frame only. The table shows 130,000 or so clones, with nearly 90% occurring only once. The receptor comes from a man aged 50-60 years in good health. Sequences were obtained from blood. The chain employs TRBV24-1 and TRBJ2-2; D is unclear. The CDR3 loop is CATSVSANTGELFF. The CDR3 DNA reads as TGTGCCACCAGTGTATCAGCAAACACCGGGGAGCTGTTTTTT.